The rows below give T cell receptor beta chains drawn from one sample of a study of identical twins. TCRdb fed the 5' RACE reads into MiXCR, producing one record per CDR3 protein. The repertoire holds about 550,000 distinct CDR3 sequences, with more than 20% as singletons. A further study also used this sample, focusing on yellow fever vaccine responses in identical twins.

The specimen sequenced was CD4+ T cells sorted from blood. These receptors were obtained from a young woman in good health. The CDR3 runs from the conserved cysteine through the conserved F or W. The D gene is left open where the match is weak. Expanded clones get a size class; other rows say once, few or many, or leave the size out.

D gene	V gene	clone size	J gene	CDR3 DNA	CDR3 protein
NA	TRBV20-1	NA	TRBJ2-1	TGCAGTGCCCTAGGCGCCTATGAGCAGTTCTTC	CSALGAYEQFF
TRBD2	TRBV7-9	NA	TRBJ2-2	TGTGCCAGCAGCACCAGGACTAGCCAGAACACCGGGGAGCTGTTTTTT	CASSTRTSQNTGELFF
TRBD1	TRBV27	NA	TRBJ2-7	TGTGCCAGCAGTTCGGGACAGGGAATTGGCGAGCAGTACTTC	CASSSGQGIGEQYF
TRBD2	TRBV3-1	few	TRBJ2-4	TGTGCCAGCAGCCAATCCGTAGCGGGACTAAGGGACATTCAGTACTTC	CASSQSVAGLRDIQYF
NA	TRBV5-1	many	TRBJ1-2	TGCGCCAGCAGCCCGGGGATTGGTCTTGGTGGCTACACCTTC	CASSPGIGLGGYTF
TRBD2	TRBV15	few	TRBJ2-7	TGTGCCACCAGCAGAGAGACTAGCGGAACCTACGAGCAGTACTTC	CATSRETSGTYEQYF
NA	TRBV9	NA	TRBJ2-3	TGTGCCAGCAGCCCCACAGGCGTAACATATACGCAGTATTTT	CASSPTGVTYTQYF
TRBD2	TRBV7-8	few	TRBJ2-2	TGTGCCAGCAGCTTAGGGGCTAGCGGGGGGACCGGGGAGCTGTTTTTT	CASSLGASGGTGELFF
NA	TRBV10-2	NA	TRBJ2-5	TGCGCCAGCAGTGAGGTCGAGAGGGTGCAAGAGACCCAGTACTTC	CASSEVERVQETQYF
NA	TRBV7-2	NA	TRBJ2-2	TGTGCCAGCAGCTTAGTACGGGGAACTTACACCGGGGAGCTGTTTTTT	CASSLVRGTYTGELFF
NA	TRBV7-2	NA	TRBJ1-4	TGTGCCAGCAGCCTTATGAGACAGGTCTCTAATGAAAAACTGTTTTTT	CASSLMRQVSNEKLFF
TRBD1	TRBV12-3/TRBV12-4	NA	TRBJ2-7	TGTGCCAGCAGGCCCCGACAGGGGAACTACGAGCAGTACTTC	CASRPRQGNYEQYF
NA	TRBV19	NA	TRBJ2-3	TGTGCCACACGCGGGGAGTACCCAAGCACAGATACGCAGTATTTT	CATRGEYPSTDTQYF
NA	TRBV29-1	few	TRBJ2-3	TGCAGCGTTGTAACCGGGTCGGTAGATACGCAGTATTTT	CSVVTGSVDTQYF
TRBD1	TRBV6-1	few	TRBJ1-1	TGTGCCGTCGGACAGGGGACGAACACTGAAGCTTTCTTT	CAVGQGTNTEAFF
TRBD1	TRBV7-3	NA	TRBJ2-7	TGTGCCAGCAGCATAGGGACAGGGAGTCCCTACGAGCAGTACTTC	CASSIGTGSPYEQYF
NA	TRBV7-9	many	TRBJ2-4	TGTGCCAGCAGCTTTGGGGCGGGGCGAGACATTCAGTACTTC	CASSFGAGRDIQYF
TRBD1	TRBV7-9	NA	TRBJ1-4	TGTGCCAGCAGCCTTGGACAGGGGGCAACAACTAATGAAAAACTGTTTTTT	CASSLGQGATTNEKLFF
NA	TRBV7-9	NA	TRBJ2-3	TGTGCCAGCAGTGGGGACCACACAGATACGCAGTATTTT	CASSGDHTDTQYF
NA	TRBV20-1	few	TRBJ2-7	TGCAGTGCCGTTGGCGGTAGAGGGGGCTACGAGCAGTACTTC	CSAVGGRGGYEQYF
NA	TRBV7-2	NA	TRBJ1-5	TGTGCCAGCAGCCCTGGGGCAGGCCGCCATCAGCCCCAGCATTTT	CASSPGAGRHQPQHF
NA	TRBV27	few	TRBJ2-6	TGTGCCAGCAGTTTAGCCGAGACAAGCCTCTCTGGGGCCAACGTCCTGACTTTC	CASSLAETSLSGANVLTF
TRBD2	TRBV24-1	many	TRBJ2-1	TGTGCCACCAGTGACCCCTCCCCTAGCGGGGGAACCTACAATGAGCAGTTCTTC	CATSDPSPSGGTYNEQFF
NA	TRBV20-1	few	TRBJ2-2	TGCAGTGCTAGAACCCCCGGGGGCGCGAACACCGGGGAGCTGTTTTTT	CSARTPGGANTGELFF
NA	TRBV5-4	many	TRBJ2-1	TGTGCCAGCAGCTCCGGGACTTTTTTAGGTGGTGAGCAGTTCTTC	CASSSGTFLGGEQFF
TRBD2	TRBV14	NA	TRBJ2-1	TGTGCCAGCAGCCAAGATCTCGGGACTAGCGCATCTCAGCAGTTCTTC	CASSQDLGTSASQQFF
NA	TRBV10-3	few	TRBJ1-5	TGTGCCATCAGTGGGTTTAGCAATCAGCCCCAGCATTTT	CAISGFSNQPQHF
NA	TRBV2	NA	TRBJ1-2	TGTGCCAGCCATGGCCAAGACTATGGCTACACCTTC	CASHGQDYGYTF
NA	TRBV10-1	NA	TRBJ2-1	TGCGCCAGCAGTCGCGCTGTGACAGGAGGCTCCTACAATGAGCAGTTCTTC	CASSRAVTGGSYNEQFF
NA	TRBV20-1	few	TRBJ2-1	TGCAGTGCTAGGGAGGGCGTAAGCGAGCAGTTCTTC	CSAREGVSEQFF
NA	TRBV20-1	few	TRBJ1-6	TGCAGTGCTAGGGGTGAGGGGTATAATTCACCCCTCCACTTT	CSARGEGYNSPLHF
NA	TRBV28	NA	TRBJ2-1	TGTGCCAGCAGTGCTCGGAGAAATGAGCAGTTCTTC	CASSARRNEQFF
NA	TRBV4-2	few	TRBJ2-3	TGTGCCAGCAGCCAAGATATTGCAGATACGCAGTATTTT	CASSQDIADTQYF
TRBD2	TRBV20-1	few	TRBJ2-3	TGCAGTGCTAGAGGGGGACTAGCCATAGATACGCAGTATTTT	CSARGGLAIDTQYF
TRBD2	TRBV11-2	NA	TRBJ2-2	TGTGCCAGCAGCTTCGGACGACCGGGACTAGCGGAGTCCGGGGAGCTGTTTTTT	CASSFGRPGLAESGELFF
TRBD2	TRBV20-1	NA	TRBJ2-4	TGCAGTGCTATCGTAGCGGGAGCGGCAACCAAAAACATTCAGTACTTC	CSAIVAGAATKNIQYF
TRBD1	TRBV7-2	few	TRBJ2-7	TGTGCCAGCAGCTTAGCAGGGACAGCTGCCTACGAGCAGTACTTC	CASSLAGTAAYEQYF
NA	TRBV28	NA	TRBJ2-2	TGTGGGAGCTGGGGGCCGAACACCGGGGAGCTGTTTTTT	CGSWGPNTGELFF
TRBD2	TRBV2	NA	TRBJ2-1	TGTGCCAGCAGTGTATCGGGAGGGAGTGGTAATGAGCAGTTCTTC	CASSVSGGSGNEQFF
NA	TRBV5-1	NA	TRBJ2-1	TGCGCCAGCAGCGCGGGATACCCTAACAATGAGCAGTTCTTC	CASSAGYPNNEQFF
NA	TRBV12-3/TRBV12-4	NA	TRBJ1-1	TGTGCCAGCAGTTTTGGGACGGACTTAATGAACACTGAAGCTTTCTTT	CASSFGTDLMNTEAFF
TRBD2	TRBV20-1	NA	TRBJ2-1	TGCAGTGCTCTACGCTCGACTAGCGGGGGGGCCCGTGAGCAGTTCTTC	CSALRSTSGGAREQFF
TRBD1	TRBV5-1	NA	TRBJ2-7	TGCGCCAGCCACGGGGGAGACAGGGGCCTCATTGGGGAGCAGTACTTC	CASHGGDRGLIGEQYF
NA	TRBV20-1	NA	TRBJ2-1	TGCAGTGCTACATCCCCCCGGGACACCGGTAATGAGCAGTTCTTC	CSATSPRDTGNEQFF